Following are 9 T cell receptor beta chains from one sample sequenced in a study of Ad26.COV2.S vaccination and SARS-CoV-2 variants. Data came from immunoSEQ multiplex PCR; TCRdb stores just in-frame clones and leaves some out. This sample has 380,000 or so clones, with about 89% found just once. Treatment denoted: approximately 18 received Ad26.COV2.S at low or high dose, single or two shots; 5 received placebo; per-sample allocation not given. The investigators took samples on day 63 after the first vaccine or placebo injection. Sequencing was performed on peripheral blood, taken in a trial of Ad26.COV2.S vaccine versus placebo. These receptors were taken from a person aged 18-65 years who received the Ad26.COV2.S COVID-19 vaccine or a placebo.

J is TRBJ2-7 and V is TRBV5-1; TRBD2 matches at 15 bases. Trimming at V came to 4 bases and at J to 7 bases, leaving 6 bases not matched to a gene. CDR3 length: 15 amino acids. CDR1 is SGHRS, CDR2 YFSETQ, per germline. The CDR3 spells CASSGLAGGPGEQYF. CDR3 DNA sequence: TGCGCCAGCAGCGGACTAGCGGGAGGGCCGGGAGAGCAGTACTTC. The full variable domain, rest sourced from reference TRBV5-1 and TRBJ2-7, is KAGVTQTPRYLIKTRGQQVTLSCSPISGHRSVSWYQQTPGQGLQFLFEYFSETQRNKGNFPGRFSGRQFSNSRSEMNVSTLELGDSALYLCASSGLAGGPGEQYFGPGTRLTVT.

The chain carries TRBV2 and TRBJ1-2; 7 nucleotides align to TRBD1. The germline CDR1 and CDR2 sequences are SNHLY and FYNNEI. Unmatched junction bases numbered 5, after V lost 7 bases and J lost 0 bases. The CDR3 runs to 14 residues. The CDR3 reads CASTGTATNYGYTF. The DNA of the CDR3 is TGTGCCAGCACCGGGACAGCTACTAACTATGGCTACACCTTC.

On this clone: This same CDR3 is encoded by further DNA sequences in the sample. The rearrangement links TRBV3-1 (or the pseudogene TRBV3-2) to TRBJ1-5; D gene ambiguous. This CDR3 contains 12 residues. The germline V gene encodes CDR1 LGHDT and CDR2 YNNKEL (reference sequence). V lost 2 bases to trimming and J lost 3 bases, with 2 bases between them. The CDR3 nucleotides read TGTGCCAGCAGCCAAAACAATCAGCCCCAGCATTTT. Protein: CASSQNNQPQHF.

As to this clone: This is likely an artifact of a read error, given a far larger clone one base away. This rearrangement joins TRBV6-1 to TRBJ2-5; 11 bases are a match to TRBD1. CDR1 and CDR2 (germline): MNHNS, SASEGT. V shed 2 bases and J 4 bases; nucleotides not matched to a gene: 3. The length of the CDR3 is 15 residues. Here the CDR3 reads CASSESGTGGETQYF. DNA for the CDR3: TGTGCCAGCAGTGAATCCGGGACAGGGGGAGAGACCCAGTACTTC.

The V call is TRBV12-3 or TRBV12-4, the J call TRBJ1-2, with 7 bases identical to TRBD1. The length of the CDR3 is 12 residues. V trimming: 5 bases; J trimming: 7 bases; junction bases outside the gene matches: 4. Here the CDR3 DNA reads TGTGCCAGCAGTGACAGGGCGATTGGCTACACCTTC. Amino acid sequence: CASSDRAIGYTF.

The rearrangement links TRBV2 to TRBJ1-4; a possible D gene is TRBD1 (6 bases). With 5 bases removed from V and 8 bases from J, the gap between germline ends came to 15 bases. Germline V gives CDR1 SNHLY, CDR2 FYNNEI. This CDR3 is built from 14 residues. This chain's CDR3 is CASSYTGSPEKLFF. The CDR3 bases are TGTGCCAGCAGTTATACAGGGAGTCCCGAAAAACTGTTTTTT.

The CDR3 DNA reads TGTGCCAGCAGTTCCCTGACAGGGAGAAGAGAAAAACTGTTTTTT. Its protein product is CASSSLTGRREKLFF. This chain joins TRBV6-5 and TRBJ1-4, with 7 positions matching TRBD1. This CDR3 is built from 15 residues. Germline assignment: CDR1 MNHEY and CDR2 SVGAGI. V lost 4 bases, J lost 8 bases, and 10 bases stayed unmatched.

Points on this clone: At one end, the junction sequence differs from germline, possibly due to a read error. The J gene is TRBJ2-7, the V gene TRBV2; D unresolved. In germline, CDR1 is SNHLY, CDR2 FYNNEI. The CDR3 runs to 14 residues. CDR3 coding DNA: TGTGCCAGCAGAGAAGGAAAGATATCCTACGAGCAGTACTTC. Its translation: CASREGKISYEQYF.

The chain recombines TRBV7-2 with TRBJ2-7; 10 nucleotides agree with TRBD1. CDR3 length: 15 residues. With 2 bases clipped from V and 5 bases from J, the junction kept 6 bases outside the gene matches. CDR1 and CDR2 (germline): SGHTA, FQGNSA. The CDR3 sequence is CASSLRQGAADEQYF. In nucleotides, the CDR3 is TGTGCCAGCAGCTTAAGACAGGGGGCAGCAGACGAGCAGTACTTC.